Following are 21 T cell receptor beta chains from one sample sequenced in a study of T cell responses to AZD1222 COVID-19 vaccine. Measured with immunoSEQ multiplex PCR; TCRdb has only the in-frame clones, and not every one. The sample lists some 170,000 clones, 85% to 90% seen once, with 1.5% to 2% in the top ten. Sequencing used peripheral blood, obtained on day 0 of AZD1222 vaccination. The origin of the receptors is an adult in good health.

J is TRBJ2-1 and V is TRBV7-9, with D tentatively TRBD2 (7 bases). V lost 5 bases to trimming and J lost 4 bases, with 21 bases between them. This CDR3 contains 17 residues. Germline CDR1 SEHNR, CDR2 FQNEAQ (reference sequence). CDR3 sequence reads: CASSPLPRGAVYNEQFF. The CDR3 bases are TGTGCCAGCAGCCCCCTCCCCCGGGGGGCCGTATACAATGAGCAGTTCTTC. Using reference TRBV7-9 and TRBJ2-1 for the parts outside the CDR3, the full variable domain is DTGVSQNPRHKITKRGQNVTFRCDPISEHNRLYWYRQTLGQGPEFLTYFQNEAQLEKSRLLSDRFSAERPKGSFSTLEIQRTEQGDSAMYLCASSPLPRGAVYNEQFFGPGTRLTVL.

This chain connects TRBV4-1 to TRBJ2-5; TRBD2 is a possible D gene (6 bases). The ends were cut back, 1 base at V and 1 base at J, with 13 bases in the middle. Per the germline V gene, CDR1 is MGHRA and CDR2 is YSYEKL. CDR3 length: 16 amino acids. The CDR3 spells CASSQGRGSIQETQYF. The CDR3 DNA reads TGCGCCAGCAGCCAAGGGCGGGGATCGATCCAAGAGACCCAGTACTTC.

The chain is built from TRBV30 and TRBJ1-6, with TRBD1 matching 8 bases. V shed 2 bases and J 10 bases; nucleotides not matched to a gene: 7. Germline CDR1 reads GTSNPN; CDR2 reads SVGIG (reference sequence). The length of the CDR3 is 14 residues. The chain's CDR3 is CAWSPTTGASPLHF. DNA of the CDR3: TGTGCCTGGAGTCCTACGACAGGGGCATCACCCCTCCACTTT.

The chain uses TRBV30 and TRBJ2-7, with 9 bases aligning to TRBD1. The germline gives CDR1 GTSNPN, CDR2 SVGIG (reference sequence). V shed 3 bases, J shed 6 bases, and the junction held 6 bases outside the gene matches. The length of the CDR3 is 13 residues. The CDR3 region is CAWSPQTGGEQYF. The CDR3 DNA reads TGTGCCTGGAGCCCCCAGACAGGGGGCGAGCAGTACTTC. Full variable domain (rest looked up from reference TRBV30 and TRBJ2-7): SQTIHQWPATLVQPVGSPLSLECTVEGTSNPNLYWYRQAAGRGLQLLFYSVGIGQISSEVPQNLSASRPQDRQFILSSKKLLLSDSGFYLCAWSPQTGGEQYFGPGTRLTVT.

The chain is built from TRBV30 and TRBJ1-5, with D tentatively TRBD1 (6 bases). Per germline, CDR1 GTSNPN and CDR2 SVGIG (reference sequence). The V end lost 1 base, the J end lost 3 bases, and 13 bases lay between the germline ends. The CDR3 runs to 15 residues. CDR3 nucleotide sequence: TGTGCCTGGAGTGGGGCAGGGGCGATCAATCAGCCCCAGCATTTT. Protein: CAWSGAGAINQPQHF.

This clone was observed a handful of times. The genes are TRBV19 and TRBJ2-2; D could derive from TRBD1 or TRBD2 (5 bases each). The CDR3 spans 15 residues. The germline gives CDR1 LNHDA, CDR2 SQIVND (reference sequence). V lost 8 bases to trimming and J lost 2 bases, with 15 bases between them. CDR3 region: CASRPSGTNTGELFF. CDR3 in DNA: TGTGCCAGTCGGCCGTCCGGGACCAACACCGGGGAGCTGTTTTTT.

CDR3 nucleotides: TGTGCCATCAGCCCGGGACAGGGGAACACTGAAGCTTTCTTT. Its translation: CAISPGQGNTEAFF. The chain employs TRBV10-3 and TRBJ1-1; 9 nucleotides line up with TRBD1. The germline V gene encodes CDR1 ENHRY and CDR2 SYGVKD. V trimming: 6 bases; J trimming: 1 base; junction bases outside the gene matches: 3. The CDR3 has 14 residues.

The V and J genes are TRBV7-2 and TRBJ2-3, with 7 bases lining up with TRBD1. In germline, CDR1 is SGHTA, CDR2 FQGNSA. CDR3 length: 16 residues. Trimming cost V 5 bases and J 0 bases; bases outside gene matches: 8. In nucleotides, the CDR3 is TGTGCCAGCAGCGCGAGACAGGGAATAAGCACAGATACGCAGTATTTT. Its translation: CASSARQGISTDTQYF. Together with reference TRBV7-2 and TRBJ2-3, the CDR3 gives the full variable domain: GAGVSQSPSNKVTEKGKDVELRCDPISGHTALYWYRQSLGQGLEFLIYFQGNSAPDKSGLPSDRFSAERTGGSVSTLTIQRTQQEDSAVYLCASSARQGISTDTQYFGPGTRLTVL.

The CDR3 sequence: CASSPGGHANTEAFF. The CDR3 DNA reads TGTGCCAGCAGCCCCGGGGGTCACGCGAACACTGAAGCTTTCTTT. The V call is TRBV6-5, the J call TRBJ1-1; tentatively, D is TRBD1 (5 bases). Trimming shortened V by 6 bases and J by 1 base, and 15 bases separated the two germline ends. Germline CDR1 reads MNHEY; CDR2 reads SVGAGI. This CDR3 is built from 15 residues.

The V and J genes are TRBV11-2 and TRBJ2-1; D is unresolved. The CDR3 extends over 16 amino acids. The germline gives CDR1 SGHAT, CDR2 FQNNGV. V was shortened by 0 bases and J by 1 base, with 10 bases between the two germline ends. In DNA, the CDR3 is TGTGCCAGCAGCTTAGATCCCGTCTCGTCCTACAATGAGCAGTTCTTC. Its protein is CASSLDPVSSYNEQFF.

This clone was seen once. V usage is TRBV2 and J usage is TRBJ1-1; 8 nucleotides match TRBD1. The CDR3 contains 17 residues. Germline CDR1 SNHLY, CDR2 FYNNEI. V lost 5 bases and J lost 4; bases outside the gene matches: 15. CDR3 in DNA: TGTGCCAGCAGTCTCGAGAAGGACAGGGCGGTTGGCACTGAAGCTTTCTTT. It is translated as CASSLEKDRAVGTEAFF.

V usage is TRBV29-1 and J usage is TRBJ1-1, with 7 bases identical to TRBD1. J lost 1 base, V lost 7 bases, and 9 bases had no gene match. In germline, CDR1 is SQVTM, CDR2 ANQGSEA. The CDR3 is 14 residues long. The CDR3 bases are TGCAGCGCCTCCGTTGGGACAGCGAACACTGAAGCTTTCTTT. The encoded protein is CSASVGTANTEAFF.

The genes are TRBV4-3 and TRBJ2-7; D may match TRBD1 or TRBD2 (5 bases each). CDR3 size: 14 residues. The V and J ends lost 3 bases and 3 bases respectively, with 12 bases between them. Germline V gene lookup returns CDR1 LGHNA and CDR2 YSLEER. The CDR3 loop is CASSQLLGDYEQYF. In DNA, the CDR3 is TGCGCCAGCAGCCAGTTATTGGGGGACTACGAGCAGTACTTC.

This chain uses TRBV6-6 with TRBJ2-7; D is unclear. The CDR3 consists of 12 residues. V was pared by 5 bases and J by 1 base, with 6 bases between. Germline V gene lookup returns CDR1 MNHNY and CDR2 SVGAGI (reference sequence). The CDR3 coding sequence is TGTGCCAGCAGTACGGGTTCCTACGAGCAGTACGTC. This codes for CASSTGSYEQYV.

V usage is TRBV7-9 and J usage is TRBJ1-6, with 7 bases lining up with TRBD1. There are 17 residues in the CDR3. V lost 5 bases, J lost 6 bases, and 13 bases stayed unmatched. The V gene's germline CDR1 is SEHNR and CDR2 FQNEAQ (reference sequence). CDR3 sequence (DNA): TGTGCCAGCAGCCGGGACAGCTCCGTCCGGGGTAATTCACCCCTCCACTTT. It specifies CASSRDSSVRGNSPLHF.

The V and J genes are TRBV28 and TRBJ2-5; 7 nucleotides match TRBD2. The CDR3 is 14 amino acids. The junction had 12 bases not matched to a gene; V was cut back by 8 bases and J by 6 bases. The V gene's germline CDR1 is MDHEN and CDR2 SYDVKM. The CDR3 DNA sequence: TGTGCCAGCTCCTCCCTGGCGGGAGTGAAGACCCAGTACTTC. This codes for CASSSLAGVKTQYF.

The CDR3 loop is CASSEESGRAENIQYF. In nucleotides, the CDR3 is TGTGCCAGCAGCGAAGAGAGCGGGAGGGCCGAGAACATTCAGTACTTC. The J gene is TRBJ2-4, the V gene TRBV7-2; 10 bases are shared with TRBD2. V was pared by 5 bases and J by 7 bases, with 11 bases of the junction left unmatched. Germline V gene data show CDR1 as SGHTA and CDR2 as FQGNSA. The CDR3 has 16 amino acids.

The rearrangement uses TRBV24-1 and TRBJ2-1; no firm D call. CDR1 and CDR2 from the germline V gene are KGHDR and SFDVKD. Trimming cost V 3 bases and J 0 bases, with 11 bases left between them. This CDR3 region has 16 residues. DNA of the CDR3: TGTGCCACCAGTGATGGTGCTCCAAGCTCCTACAATGAGCAGTTCTTC. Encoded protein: CATSDGAPSSYNEQFF.

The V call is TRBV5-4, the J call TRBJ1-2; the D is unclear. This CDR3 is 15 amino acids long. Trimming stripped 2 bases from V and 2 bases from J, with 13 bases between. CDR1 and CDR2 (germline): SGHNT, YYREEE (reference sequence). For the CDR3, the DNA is TGTGCCAGCAGCTTTTTCTCGGCAGAGAACTATGGCTACACCTTC. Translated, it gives CASSFFSAENYGYTF.

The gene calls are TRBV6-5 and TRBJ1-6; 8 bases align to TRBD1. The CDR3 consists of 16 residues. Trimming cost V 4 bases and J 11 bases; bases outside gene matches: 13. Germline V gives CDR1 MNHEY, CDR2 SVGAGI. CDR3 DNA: TGTGCCAGCAGTTCGGACAGGGCGGGTTTCGGGGCACCCCTCCACTTT. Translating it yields CASSSDRAGFGAPLHF.

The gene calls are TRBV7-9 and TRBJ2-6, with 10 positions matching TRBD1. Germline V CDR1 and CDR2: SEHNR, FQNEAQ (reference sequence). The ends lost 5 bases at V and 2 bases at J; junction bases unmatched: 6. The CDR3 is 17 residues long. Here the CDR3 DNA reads TGTGCCAGCAGCCTCGGGACAGGGGTAACTGGGGCCAACGTCCTGACTTTC. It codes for CASSLGTGVTGANVLTF.